This TCR beta chain comes out of a study of blood T cell repertoires in COVID-19. Here immunoSEQ multiplex PCR was the method, and the copy in TCRdb shows in-frame clones only, minus some. The sample consists of some 62,000 clones, about 80% of them appearing once. The CDR3 runs to 14 residues. Germline trimming cut 4 bases from V and 5 bases from J; bases unmatched to any gene: 6. Germline CDR1 reads SGHKS; CDR2 reads YYEKEE (reference sequence). The specimen was peripheral blood. This clonotype was sampled from a man in his sixties with COVID-19, enrolled during active disease. This chain connects TRBV5-5 to TRBJ2-1, with 7 bases identical to TRBD2. CDR3 protein: CASSQGGRNNEQFF. The DNA of the CDR3 is TGTGCCAGCAGCCAGGGAGGGAGGAACAATGAGCAGTTCTTC.